This T cell receptor beta chain stems from a study of blood T cell repertoires in COVID-19. Deletions cut 4 bases from V and 3 bases from J, with 10 bases between. The germline V gene encodes CDR1 SGHNT and CDR2 YYREEE (reference sequence). CDR3 length equals 13 residues. Generated by immunoSEQ multiplex PCR, the TCRdb table keeps only in-frame clones and is missing some. The sample comprises about 130,000 clones, approximately 84% of which are singletons, and around 13% rests with the top ten. The gene calls are TRBV5-4 and TRBJ1-1, with D possibly being TRBD1 (5 bases). The sequence was obtained from a human donor in a cohort sampled during active COVID-19. What was sequenced was peripheral blood. The CDR3 loop is CASSLRADTEAFF. The CDR3 DNA reads TGTGCCAGCAGCCTCAGGGCGGACACTGAAGCTTTCTTT.